There are a few counts of the clone carrying this T cell receptor beta chain. Stated treatment: randomized to nivolumab then ipilimumab (arm A) or the reverse (arm B). This sample stems from a study of sequential checkpoint blockade in melanoma. Study at large: Patients were randomized 1:1 to nivolumab-then-ipilimumab or ipilimumab-then-nivolumab first-line.

This CDR3 has 14 amino acids. Per germline, CDR1 MNHEY and CDR2 SMNVEV (reference sequence). Trimming at V came to 5 bases and at J to 3 bases, leaving 7 bases not matched to a gene. Generated by immunoSEQ multiplex PCR, the TCRdb table keeps only in-frame clones and is missing some. The repertoire includes 15,000 to 20,000 clones, approximately 58% of them detected once, and 17% sits in the top ten. The V call is TRBV27, the J call TRBJ2-7; TRBD1 matches at 7 bases. This sequence was found in a human donor with melanoma. Sequenced material: CD8+ T cells sorted from blood (inferred from file names), taken from a patient given nivolumab and ipilimumab in sequence. The CDR3 reads CASSKQGVNYEQYF. The CDR3 region has the DNA TGTGCCAGCAGTAAGCAGGGGGTGAACTACGAGCAGTACTTC.